Included here is one T cell receptor (beta chain) sequence, with context. The antigen is undetermined. The sample is drawn from a study of shared clonotypes between healthy human individuals. Study information: Per donor, three plates held CD4 naive cells, three held CD4 memory, two held CD8 naive and one held CD8 memory. Study-wide points: Naive subsets typically showed greater estimated richness than memory subsets. The donor pool, a small one, limited the genetic and exposure-history diversity represented.

TCRdb's table, derived via immunoSEQ multiplex PCR, lists solely in-frame clones and lacks some. The sample holds 330,000 or so clones, under 80% seen once. CDR1 and CDR2 from the germline V gene are KGHSH and LQKENI. After removal of 4 bases from V and 6 bases from J, the junction contained 8 bases not matched to a gene. The CDR3 consists of 14 residues. This TCR was sampled from a man aged 25 to 40 in good health. Sequenced input: memory CD4+ T cells sorted from blood. Subset: CD45RA-negative fraction. The V and J genes are TRBV18 and TRBJ1-2; 7 bases align to TRBD1. The CDR3 loop reads CASSLSGTVHGYTF. CDR3 sequence (DNA): TGTGCCAGCTCACTCTCCGGGACAGTTCATGGCTACACCTTC.